This TCR beta chain derives from a study of CXCR3-negative and CXCR3-positive naive CD8 T cells. Study-level points and caveats: CXCR3-expressing naive cells carried TRB CDR3s more hydrophobic than those of CXCR3-negative naive cells. In naive cells, CXCR3-negative and CXCR3-positive subsets had similar TRBV-TRBJ usage; memory cells differed.

In regard to this clonotype: Its antigen is not identified.

CDR1 is SGHRS, CDR2 YFSETQ, per germline. This CDR3 is built from 15 residues. The TRB cDNA libraries were prepared by 5' RACE with UMI labels. TCRdb reanalyzed the 5' RACE reads, giving one entry per CDR3 protein sequence and no DNA. This table holds some 85,000 distinct CDR3 sequences. This TCR derives from a human donor in good health. Some clones in this sample may be carry-over from other donors' samples. The V gene is TRBV5-1, the J gene TRBJ2-7; the TCRdb call, TRBD2, lacks DNA for checking. Sequenced material: naive CXCR3+ CD8+ T cells from blood. Subset: CD45RO-CCR7+CD27+CD95- naive CD8+ T cells expressing CXCR3 (TNR3+). Here the CDR3 reads CASSLGTSSTYEQYF. The full variable domain, completed using reference TRBV5-1 and TRBJ2-7, is KAGVTQTPRYLIKTRGQQVTLSCSPISGHRSVSWYQQTPGQGLQFLFEYFSETQRNKGNFPGRFSGRQFSNSRSEMNVSTLELGDSALYLCASSLGTSSTYEQYFGPGTRLTVT.